The 5 T cell receptor beta chains reported below all come from one sample, sequenced in a study of human T cells and chemical hapten exposure. The time point is: pre-sensitization, week 0. Indicated treatment: therapeutic diphenylcyclopropenone sensitization with weekly scalp DPC. TCRdb passed the RACE reads through MiXCR, listing each CDR3 protein once. The sample gives 200,000 to 300,000 distinct CDR3 sequences, around 9.3% of which show up once; approximately 2.3% is in the top ten. Sequenced here: whole blood, sampled in connection with sensitization to the hapten diphenylcyclopropenone (DPC). The receptors were gathered from a woman between 40 and 55 years old with alopecia areata. Some clones in this sample may be carry-over from other donors' samples.

This clonotype was counted a few times. The V call is TRBV29-1, the J call TRBJ2-7; 7 bases are shared with TRBD1. Per germline, CDR1 SQVTM and CDR2 ANQGSEA. The ends lost 4 bases at V and 6 bases at J; junction bases unmatched: 9. The CDR3 runs to 13 residues. The CDR3 region is CSVVAQGVAEQYF. CDR3 nucleotides: TGCAGCGTTGTAGCCCAGGGGGTGGCCGAGCAGTACTTC.

This clonotype has just a few counts. The chain joins TRBV12-3 or TRBV12-4 to TRBJ1-4; 9 bases align to TRBD1. The trim removed 3 bases at V and 7 bases at J, leaving 3 bases unmatched. This CDR3 is 14 amino acids long. For the CDR3, the DNA is TGTGCCAGCAGTTTTCGGGGACAGGGTGAAAAACTGTTTTTT. Its protein is CASSFRGQGEKLFF.

The chain joins TRBV3-1 to TRBJ2-4; D is possibly TRBD1 or TRBD2 (5 bases each). CDR3 length: 14 residues. Trimming cost V 0 bases and J 6 bases, with 9 bases left between them. Germline V gene lookup returns CDR1 LGHDT and CDR2 YNNKEL (reference sequence). DNA of the CDR3: TGTGCCAGCAGCCAAGATGCGAGGGGAAACATTCAGTACTTC. Its protein product is CASSQDARGNIQYF.

In regard to this clonotype: A read error may be the cause here, since a much bigger clone is one base away. The chain employs TRBV6-1 and TRBJ2-1, with 14 bases that match TRBD2. CDR1 is MNHNS, CDR2 SASEGT, per germline. The CDR3 contains 16 residues. The CDR3 nucleotides are TGTGTCAGCATCCGGGGACTAGCGGGAGCTTGGAATGAGCAGTTCTTC. It codes for CVSIRGLAGAWNEQFF.

The chain uses TRBV2 and TRBJ2-7; possibly TRBD2 for D (5 bases). Germline loops: CDR1 SNHLY, CDR2 FYNNEI. The CDR3 totals 15 residues. V lost 6 bases and J 0 bases, leaving 15 bases between the germline ends. The CDR3 region is CASSAGRAFSYEQYF. Written as DNA, the CDR3 is TGTGCCAGCAGCGCCGGGCGGGCCTTCTCCTACGAGCAGTACTTC.